The 30 T cell receptor beta chains given below trace back to one sample, sequenced in a study of blood T cell repertoires in COVID-19. Measured with immunoSEQ multiplex PCR; TCRdb has only the in-frame clones, and not every one. The table includes 11,000 to 15,000 clones, around 91% detected once. The material sequenced was peripheral blood. Receptors were obtained from a man aged 50-59 years with active COVID-19.

This sequence joins TRBV29-1 and TRBJ2-1; 12 bases are a match to TRBD2. J was trimmed by 8 bases and V by 4 bases; bases with no gene match: 9. Germline V gene data show CDR1 as SQVTM and CDR2 as ANQGSEA. This CDR3 is 15 amino acids long. CDR3 nucleotide sequence: TGCAGCGTTGGCTTGACTAGCGGGAGTTACGATGAGCAGTTCTTC. It specifies CSVGLTSGSYDEQFF.

V gene TRBV5-4 combines with J gene TRBJ2-1, with 9 positions matching TRBD2. CDR3 size: 14 residues. The V and J ends lost 10 bases and 10 bases, in that order; junction bases with no gene match: 15. Per the germline V gene, CDR1 is SGHNT and CDR2 is YYREEE (reference sequence). This CDR3 is CAGGLAGPGGEQFF. The DNA for the CDR3 is TGTGCCGGTGGGCTAGCGGGACCGGGGGGAGAGCAGTTCTTC.

The V call is TRBV27, the J call TRBJ1-4; TRBD1 might be the D (6 bases). The germline CDR1 and CDR2 sequences are MNHEY and SMNVEV (reference sequence). The CDR3 has 15 residues. Trimming pared 5 bases from V and 3 bases from J, leaving 13 bases between. The CDR3 DNA follows: TGTGCCAGCAGTGCCCGACAGGTACCTAATGAAAAACTGTTTTTT. Translation gives CASSARQVPNEKLFF.

The CDR3 nucleotides read TGCGCCAGCAGTGATCACAACTCTGGAAACACCATATATTTT. Its protein is CASSDHNSGNTIYF. V usage is TRBV10-1 and J usage is TRBJ1-3; D remains unclear. V was trimmed by 3 bases and J by 0 bases, leaving 6 bases between them. In germline, CDR1 is WNHNN, CDR2 SYGVQD (reference sequence). The CDR3 is 14 amino acids.

The V and J genes are TRBV9 and TRBJ2-7, with 8 bases lining up with TRBD1. The V gene's germline CDR1 is SGDLS and CDR2 YYNGEE. CDR3 length: 15 amino acids. V dropped 0 bases and J dropped 1; count of bases not matched to a gene: 3. CDR3 DNA sequence: TGTGCCAGCAGCGTAGAACAGGGGGGTTCCTACGAGCAGTACTTC. Its protein product is CASSVEQGGSYEQYF.

The chain joins TRBV7-8 to TRBJ1-2; D is unresolved. V lost 1 base and J 2 bases, leaving 5 bases between the germline ends. CDR3 size: 13 residues. The germline CDR1 and CDR2 sequences are SGHVS and FQNEAQ. CDR3 DNA sequence: TGTGCCAGCAGCTTAGAACTAAACTATGGCTACACCTTC. Protein: CASSLELNYGYTF.

In its sample, this clone was seen a few times. This rearrangement joins TRBV19 to TRBJ1-2, with 8 positions matching TRBD1. The germline gives CDR1 LNHDA, CDR2 SQIVND (reference sequence). V gave up 7 bases and J gave up 5 bases; unmatched junction bases: 6. This CDR3 has 13 residues. Here the CDR3 reads CASTRQGRYGYTF. The CDR3, as DNA: TGTGCCAGTACCCGACAGGGGAGGTATGGCTACACCTTC.

The chain employs TRBV10-2 and TRBJ1-3, with TRBD1 matching over 9 bases. V trimming: 7 bases; J trimming: 5 bases; junction bases outside the gene matches: 6. The CDR3 consists of 14 residues. Per the germline V gene, CDR1 is WSHSY and CDR2 is SAAADI. As DNA, the CDR3 is TGCGCCAGCATTAAAACAGGGGGCAGAAACACCATATATTTT. Translated, it gives CASIKTGGRNTIYF.

This clone was counted only a few times. The chain carries TRBV28 and TRBJ2-2; 10 nucleotides align to TRBD1. The CDR3 loop spans 17 amino acids. Trimming took 5 bases from V and 4 from J; bases not matched to a gene: 10. CDR1 and CDR2 from the germline V gene are MDHEN and SYDVKM. This chain's CDR3 is CASSPHPGQGSTGELFF. Here the CDR3 DNA reads TGTGCCAGCAGTCCACACCCGGGACAGGGGAGCACCGGGGAGCTGTTTTTT.

V gene TRBV5-1 combines with J gene TRBJ2-7; 9 positions match TRBD1. CDR1 SGHRS and CDR2 YFSETQ come from the germline V gene. The CDR3 is 14 residues long. Losses at the gene ends were 4 bases for V and 2 bases for J; bases not matched to a gene: 4. CDR3 sequence (DNA): TGCGCCAGCAGCGCCGGGACAGGGCCCTACGAGCAGTACTTC. It is translated as CASSAGTGPYEQYF.

This chain connects TRBV5-5 to TRBJ1-1, with D hard to call. The V end lost 3 bases, the J end lost 2 bases, and 5 bases lay between the germline ends. Looked up from germline, CDR1 is SGHKS and CDR2 is YYEKEE (reference sequence). This CDR3 has 12 residues. The DNA for the CDR3 is TGTGCCAGCAGCTATTTAAACACTGAAGCTTTCTTT. It specifies CASSYLNTEAFF.

This chain connects TRBV6-6 to TRBJ1-5, with D uncertain. This CDR3 has 14 residues. Germline CDR1 and CDR2: MNHNY and SVGAGI (reference sequence). Trimming removed 2 bases from V and 1 base from J, with 6 bases in between. The CDR3 bases are TGTGCCAGCAGTTACCAAGAGAGCAATCAGCCCCAGCATTTT. It encodes CASSYQESNQPQHF.

This sequence joins TRBV20-1 and TRBJ2-1; a possible D gene is TRBD2 (5 bases). V was shortened by 3 bases and J by 3 bases, with 6 bases between the two germline ends. This CDR3 comprises 12 residues. CDR1 is DFQATT, CDR2 SNEGSKA, per germline (reference sequence). CDR3 sequence (DNA): TGCAGTGCTAGTCGGGACTACAATGAGCAGTTCTTC. Translation: CSASRDYNEQFF.

The chain's CDR3 is CASRHTGGGYNEQFF. The CDR3 nucleotides read TGTGCCAGTAGGCACACAGGGGGGGGATACAATGAGCAGTTCTTC. This sequence joins TRBV19 and TRBJ2-1; D perhaps matches TRBD1 (8 bases). The CDR3 consists of 15 residues. Germline-derived CDR1 and CDR2 are LNHDA and SQIVND (reference sequence). The V end was cut by 6 bases, the J end by 4 bases, with 16 bases between.

This chain joins TRBV7-2 and TRBJ2-7; D unresolved. The CDR3 covers 14 residues. The germline V gene has CDR1 SGHTA and CDR2 FQGNSA. V dropped 5 bases and J dropped 1 base, with 12 bases sitting between them. CDR3 DNA sequence: TGTGCCAGCAGCCCAGAGGCAAAATCCTACGAGCAGTACTTC. It is translated as CASSPEAKSYEQYF.

V usage is TRBV28 and J usage is TRBJ1-5, with 9 nucleotides matching TRBD1. Germline assignment: CDR1 MDHEN and CDR2 SYDVKM. The CDR3 has 15 amino acids. V shed 6 bases and J 1 base; nucleotides not matched to a gene: 4. The CDR3 loop is CASRRTGESNQPQHF. The CDR3 bases are TGTGCCAGCAGGCGGACAGGGGAAAGCAATCAGCCCCAGCATTTT.

This clone has a handful of counts. The chain uses TRBV6-5 and TRBJ2-2; D is perhaps TRBD1 (6 bases). Trimming pared 2 bases from V and 0 bases from J, leaving 10 bases between. Germline CDR1 and CDR2: MNHEY and SVGAGI. The CDR3 sequence is 16 residues long. As DNA, the CDR3 is TGTGCCAGCAGTTACGGGGCAGGGGCGAACACCGGGGAGCTGTTTTTT. Its protein product is CASSYGAGANTGELFF.

The chain combines TRBV7-8 with TRBJ2-1, with TRBD2 identical over 8 bases. Per the germline V gene, CDR1 is SGHVS and CDR2 is FQNEAQ. There are 16 residues in the CDR3. Germline trimming cut 5 bases from V and 4 bases from J; bases unmatched to any gene: 10. CDR3 region: CASSPSRGRLYNEQFF. CDR3 nucleotides: TGTGCCAGCAGCCCTTCTCGCGGGAGGCTGTACAATGAGCAGTTCTTC.

This sequence joins TRBV5-1 and TRBJ2-7; the match to TRBD2 covers 7 bases. In germline, CDR1 is SGHRS, CDR2 YFSETQ. V shed 4 bases, J shed 7 bases, and the junction held 5 bases outside the gene matches. CDR3 length: 12 residues. DNA of the CDR3: TGCGCCAGCAGCCTTCAGGGAGGGGAGCAGTACTTC. Protein: CASSLQGGEQYF.

J is TRBJ2-2 and V is TRBV2, with D possibly TRBD1 on 6 matching bases. The CDR3 consists of 15 residues. Germline V lookup: CDR1 SNHLY, CDR2 FYNNEI. The ends were cut back, 7 bases at V and 7 bases at J, with 19 bases in the middle. CDR3 coding DNA: TGTGCCAGCAAAGGATCAGGCCTCAGGGGCGGGGAGCTGTTTTTT. It is translated as CASKGSGLRGGELFF.

The chain is built from TRBV7-2 and TRBJ2-5, with 7 positions matching TRBD1. The CDR3 length is 13 residues. V was pared by 3 bases and J by 5 bases, with 3 bases of the junction left unmatched. Germline lookup yields CDR1 SGHTA and CDR2 FQGNSA. The CDR3: CASSFLRGETQYF. CDR3 DNA sequence: TGTGCCAGCAGCTTCCTCAGGGGGGAGACCCAGTACTTC. Supplemented by reference TRBV7-2 and TRBJ2-5, the full variable domain reads GAGVSQSPSNKVTEKGKDVELRCDPISGHTALYWYRQSLGQGLEFLIYFQGNSAPDKSGLPSDRFSAERTGGSVSTLTIQRTQQEDSAVYLCASSFLRGETQYFGPGTRLLVL.

The J gene is TRBJ1-5, the V gene TRBV24-1; D remains unclear. The CDR3 runs 15 residues. Germline V gene lookup returns CDR1 KGHDR and CDR2 SFDVKD. The germline V and J ends were trimmed by 3 bases and 1 base, with 9 bases remaining between them. The CDR3 sequence is CATSDQTGSNQPQHF. CDR3 nucleotide sequence: TGTGCCACCAGTGATCAGACCGGGAGCAATCAGCCCCAGCATTTT.

CDR3 protein: CASSVASGHEQYF. CDR3 nucleotides: TGTGCCAGCAGCGTGGCTTCAGGCCACGAGCAGTACTTC. This chain connects TRBV9 to TRBJ2-7; D unclear. V was pared by 2 bases and J by 5 bases, with 11 bases between. CDR3 length: 13 amino acids. CDR1 is SGDLS and CDR2 is YYNGEE in the germline V gene.

The chain employs TRBV5-1 and TRBJ2-3; the match to TRBD2 covers 12 bases. J was trimmed by 6 bases and V by 4 bases; bases with no gene match: 15. Germline CDR1 SGHRS, CDR2 YFSETQ. This CDR3 has 18 residues. CDR3 DNA: TGCGCCAGCAGCCCCGGAGATCTAGCGGGAGGGCGCAGGGATACGCAGTATTTT. This encodes CASSPGDLAGGRRDTQYF.

The chain employs TRBV11-2 and TRBJ1-2; 8 nucleotides match TRBD1. Germline V gene data show CDR1 as SGHAT and CDR2 as FQNNGV. The V segment lost 2 bases and the J segment 7 bases; nucleotides outside the gene matches: 0. This CDR3 spans 12 amino acids. DNA for the CDR3: TGTGCCAGCAGCTTACAGGGGGCTGGCTACACCTTC. Amino acid sequence: CASSLQGAGYTF.

The chain recombines TRBV7-8 with TRBJ2-1; D is undetermined. Germline CDR1 is SGHVS and CDR2 is FQNEAQ. The CDR3 has 15 residues. V was clipped by 6 bases and J by 0 bases, with 12 bases between them. CDR3 DNA: TGTGCCAGCAGTTCGACTCCTAGCTCCTACAATGAGCAGTTCTTC. This encodes CASSSTPSSYNEQFF.

The chain uses TRBV7-2 and TRBJ2-7; 8 bases are shared with TRBD2. V gave up 6 bases and J gave up 9 bases; unmatched junction bases: 10. Germline V lookup: CDR1 SGHTA, CDR2 FQGNSA. This CDR3 spans 13 amino acids. The CDR3 loop is CASRTPDGRGQYF. The CDR3, as DNA: TGTGCCAGCAGAACCCCCGACGGGAGGGGGCAGTACTTC. Full variable domain (outside the CDR3, taken from reference TRBV7-2 and TRBJ2-7): GAGVSQSPSNKVTEKGKDVELRCDPISGHTALYWYRQSLGQGLEFLIYFQGNSAPDKSGLPSDRFSAERTGGSVSTLTIQRTQQEDSAVYLCASRTPDGRGQYFGPGTRLTVT.

The genes are TRBV5-4 and TRBJ2-6; D ambiguous. Trimming shortened V by 5 bases and J by 1 base, and 13 bases separated the two germline ends. CDR1 SGHNT and CDR2 YYREEE come from the germline V gene (reference sequence). This CDR3 is 16 amino acids long. CDR3 DNA sequence: TGTGCCAGCAGGGCCGGAGACCCTTCTGGGGCCAACGTCCTGACTTTC. It codes for CASRAGDPSGANVLTF.

This clone is a singleton in its sample. The gene calls are TRBV29-1 and TRBJ2-3; 9 bases match TRBD1. Germline trimming cut 7 bases from V and 3 bases from J; bases unmatched to any gene: 11. The CDR3 is 15 residues long. Germline CDR1 and CDR2: SQVTM and ANQGSEA. The CDR3 here is CSAGRGTGKTDTQYF. CDR3 DNA sequence: TGCAGCGCGGGGAGAGGGACAGGGAAAACAGATACGCAGTATTTT.

This chain connects TRBV24-1 to TRBJ2-1; possibly TRBD1 for D (6 bases). Germline-derived CDR1 and CDR2 are KGHDR and SFDVKD. V was trimmed by 3 bases and J by 3 bases, leaving 11 bases between them. This CDR3 has 15 amino acids. The CDR3 bases are TGTGCCACCAGTGATCTCTGGACAGACTACAATGAGCAGTTCTTC. The encoded protein is CATSDLWTDYNEQFF.